This entry features one TCR beta chain sequence. A much more abundant neighbour one base away suggests this may be a read error. TCRdb independently ran MiXCR on the 5' RACE reads; one entry per CDR3 protein. The repertoire has tens of thousands of distinct CDR3 sequences, 28% of them found once; the top ten carry 2% to 2.5%. The germline V and J ends were trimmed by 1 base and 4 bases, with 11 bases remaining between them. CDR3 length equals 15 residues. CDR1 is SGHTA, CDR2 FQGNSA, per germline. This chain uses TRBV7-2 with TRBJ2-1, with D possibly matching TRBD2 (6 bases). The source is a female donor with breast cancer. The sequencing input was naive CD4+ T cells sorted from blood. Subset reported: naive CD4+ T cells, CD4+CD45RA+CD25-. The CDR3 protein is CASSLDGTVYNEQFF. DNA for the CDR3: TGTGCCAGCAGCTTAGACGGGACTGTGTACAATGAGCAGTTCTTC. The full variable domain, in which reference TRBV7-2 and TRBJ2-1 provide the parts outside the CDR3, is GAGVSQSPSNKVTEKGKDVELRCDPISGHTALYWYRQSLGQGLEFLIYFQGNSAPDKSGLPSDRFSAERTGGSVSTLTIQRTQQEDSAVYLCASSLDGTVYNEQFFGPGTRLTVL.